Listed below are T cell receptor beta chains from one sample, sequenced in a study of blood T cell repertoires in COVID-19. Profiled with immunoSEQ multiplex PCR; TCRdb holds only in-frame clones, not every one. The sample shows roughly 240,000 clones, roughly 80% of them seen only once. The sequencing input was peripheral blood. The receptors shown here come from a woman in her sixties or seventies with acute or convalescent COVID-19. Both conserved end residues are part of each CDR3. A D gene is named only where the DNA matches it firmly. Clone size is shown for a subset of rows, as once, few, many or a class of expanded clone.

D gene,V gene,J gene,clone size,CDR3 protein,CDR3 DNA
TRBD1,TRBV6-5,TRBJ2-3,-,CASSQGATDTQYF,TGTGCCAGCAGTCAGGGGGCCACAGATACGCAGTATTTT
TRBD1,TRBV19,TRBJ1-2,-,CASKRQGGRINYGYTF,TGTGCCAGTAAACGACAGGGAGGACGTATTAACTATGGCTACACCTTC
TRBD1,TRBV4-1,TRBJ1-3,-,CASSQDGGTEFFPYSGNTIYF,TGCGCCAGCAGCCAAGATGGAGGGACAGAATTCTTCCCCTACTCTGGAAACACCATATATTTT
TRBD1,TRBV7-2,TRBJ2-5,-,CASSSPGGAETQYF,TGTGCCAGCAGCTCACCAGGGGGCGCGGAGACCCAGTACTTC
TRBD1,TRBV27,TRBJ1-1,-,CASSRWSVQGDTEAFF,TGTGCCAGCAGTAGGTGGTCGGTACAGGGGGACACTGAAGCTTTCTTT
TRBD1,TRBV10-3,TRBJ2-7,-,CAISGDRGMQYF,TGTGCCATCAGTGGAGACAGGGGAATGCAGTACTTC
-,TRBV6-2/TRBV6-3,TRBJ2-3,-,CASSYSRGEVGGPITDTQYF,TGTGCCAGCAGTTACTCGAGAGGGGAGGTCGGGGGGCCTATCACAGATACGCAGTATTTT
-,TRBV12-3/TRBV12-4,TRBJ1-2,few,CASRTGLYGYTF,TGTGCCAGCAGAACAGGCCTCTATGGCTACACCTTC
-,TRBV6-5,TRBJ2-3,once,CASSPIGGVTDTQYF,TGTGCCAGCAGTCCCATAGGGGGGGTGACAGATACGCAGTATTTT
TRBD2,TRBV10-3,TRBJ2-1,-,CAISPLAGGPNEQFF,TGTGCCATCAGTCCACTAGCGGGGGGGCCAAATGAGCAGTTCTTC
-,TRBV4-3,TRBJ2-6,-,CASSQEGPLANVLTF,TGCGCCAGCAGCCAAGAGGGCCCCCTCGCCAACGTCCTGACTTTC
TRBD1,TRBV3-1/TRBV3-2,TRBJ2-7,-,CASRPTWGQGLLGDYEQYF,TGTGCCAGCAGACCGACTTGGGGACAGGGGTTGCTAGGGGACTACGAGCAGTACTTC
-,TRBV18,TRBJ2-7,-,CASSHITDRSYEQYF,TGTGCCAGCTCTCACATTACAGACAGATCCTACGAGCAGTACTTC
-,TRBV20-1,TRBJ1-2,-,CSASERGYGYTF,TGCAGTGCTAGTGAACGGGGCTATGGCTACACCTTC
-,TRBV5-8,TRBJ1-5,-,CASSPNKLQGGGSNQPQHF,TGTGCCAGCAGCCCTAACAAGTTACAGGGAGGGGGGAGCAATCAGCCCCAGCATTTT
TRBD1,TRBV7-9,TRBJ2-1,-,CASSLVGQDYNEQFF,TGTGCCAGCAGCTTAGTAGGACAGGATTACAATGAGCAGTTCTTC
-,TRBV18,TRBJ2-2,-,CASSPPVSEFTGELFF,TGTGCCAGCTCACCACCGGTGAGCGAGTTCACCGGGGAGCTGTTTTTT
TRBD1,TRBV10-3,TRBJ1-5,-,CAISESGTGMSGNQPQHF,TGTGCCATCAGTGAGTCGGGGACAGGGATGTCTGGCAATCAGCCCCAGCATTTT
-,TRBV30,TRBJ1-3,-,CAWSTGYGNTIYF,TGTGCCTGGAGTACAGGGTACGGAAACACCATATATTTT
-,TRBV19,TRBJ2-7,-,CASSPSDLRGNYEQYF,TGTGCCAGTAGTCCGAGCGATTTGAGGGGGAACTACGAGCAGTACTTC
-,TRBV28,TRBJ1-1,-,CASREGGLDTEAFF,TGTGCCAGCAGAGAGGGGGGGTTGGACACTGAAGCTTTCTTT
-,TRBV7-9,TRBJ1-1,once,CASSPQGQTGNTEAFF,TGTGCCAGCAGCCCTCAAGGGCAAACAGGGAACACTGAAGCTTTCTTT
TRBD1,TRBV7-9,TRBJ2-5,-,CASSSSDRVETQYF,TGTGCCAGCAGCAGTTCGGACAGGGTGGAGACCCAGTACTTC
-,TRBV7-2,TRBJ1-2,-,CASSFSVRAGYTF,TGTGCCAGCAGCTTTAGTGTGAGGGCTGGCTACACCTTC
-,TRBV9,TRBJ1-6,-,CASSASEGGNSPLHF,TGTGCCAGCAGCGCTTCGGAAGGAGGTAATTCACCCCTCCACTTT
TRBD1,TRBV5-1,TRBJ1-5,-,CASSATGGNQPQHF,TGCGCCAGCAGCGCGACAGGGGGCAATCAGCCCCAGCATTTT
TRBD1,TRBV18,TRBJ1-3,-,CASSQRRAFGDSLFSGNTIYF,TGTGCCAGCTCACAGAGGCGGGCATTCGGGGACAGCCTATTCTCTGGAAACACCATATATTTT
-,TRBV14,TRBJ1-1,-,CASSQVAGGNTEAFF,TGTGCCAGCAGCCAAGTAGCGGGCGGGAACACTGAAGCTTTCTTT
-,TRBV10-3,TRBJ1-1,few,CAISEPLIDTEAFF,TGTGCCATCAGTGAGCCCTTGATAGACACTGAAGCTTTCTTT
-,TRBV4-2,TRBJ1-2,-,CASSQTGNYGYTF,TGTGCCAGCAGCCAAACAGGAAACTATGGCTACACCTTC
-,TRBV7-7,TRBJ2-4,once,CASSSIIGPGYGGIQYF,TGTGCTAGCAGCTCGATAATCGGTCCGGGGTACGGGGGCATTCAGTACTTC
-,TRBV18,TRBJ1-1,-,CASSPPVGGSAEAFF,TGTGCCAGCTCACCACCGGTAGGGGGTTCGGCTGAAGCTTTCTTT
TRBD2,TRBV10-2,TRBJ2-1,-,CASSISGGTSLDEQFF,TGCGCCAGCAGTATAAGCGGGGGAACGTCATTGGATGAGCAGTTCTTC
-,TRBV25-1,TRBJ2-5,-,CASTAGMGETQYF,TGTGCCAGCACGGCAGGGATGGGAGAGACCCAGTACTTC
TRBD1,TRBV19,TRBJ1-5,-,CASSTWTGIDNQPQHF,TGTGCCAGTAGTACCTGGACAGGGATCGACAATCAGCCCCAGCATTTT
-,TRBV30,TRBJ2-1,-,CAWGSKGLAQYEQFF,TGTGCCTGGGGTTCGAAGGGACTGGCCCAATATGAGCAGTTCTTC
-,TRBV7-9,TRBJ1-1,-,CASTQGINTEAFF,TGTGCCAGCACCCAGGGGATAAACACTGAAGCTTTCTTT
-,TRBV7-8,TRBJ1-2,many,CASSLRGNYGYTF,TGTGCCAGCAGCTTGAGGGGGAACTATGGCTACACCTTC
-,TRBV25-1,TRBJ2-7,-,CASSPLIEQYF,TGTGCCAGCAGTCCCCTAATCGAGCAGTACTTC
TRBD1,TRBV7-2,TRBJ1-1,-,CASSSGDRGRRAFF,TGTGCCAGCAGCTCGGGGGACAGGGGGCGAAGAGCTTTCTTT
TRBD1,TRBV7-2,TRBJ1-6,-,CASSLAYRGNYNSPLHF,TGTGCCAGCAGCTTAGCGTACAGGGGAAACTATAATTCACCCCTCCACTTT